This T cell receptor (beta chain) was profiled in a study of T cell responses to AZD1222 COVID-19 vaccine. Study conclusions and caveats: Recipients of AZD1222 seropositive at baseline numbered only 6 or 7.

Concerning this clone: Its antigen is currently unknown.

Germline lookup yields CDR1 MGHRA and CDR2 YSYEKL. The CDR3 totals 18 residues. J was trimmed by 1 base and V by 3 bases; bases with no gene match: 7. Data came from immunoSEQ multiplex PCR; TCRdb stores just in-frame clones and leaves some out. The sample yields over 100,000 clones, just over 90% seen once. The specimen was peripheral blood, collected 28 days after the second AZD1222 dose. The clonotype comes from an adult who received the AZD1222 COVID-19 vaccine. V and J are TRBV4-1 and TRBJ2-6, with 9 bases lining up with TRBD2. The CDR3 reads CASSHLAGEMSGANVLTF. CDR3 DNA: TGCGCCAGCAGCCACTTAGCGGGAGAGATGTCTGGGGCCAACGTCCTGACTTTC.